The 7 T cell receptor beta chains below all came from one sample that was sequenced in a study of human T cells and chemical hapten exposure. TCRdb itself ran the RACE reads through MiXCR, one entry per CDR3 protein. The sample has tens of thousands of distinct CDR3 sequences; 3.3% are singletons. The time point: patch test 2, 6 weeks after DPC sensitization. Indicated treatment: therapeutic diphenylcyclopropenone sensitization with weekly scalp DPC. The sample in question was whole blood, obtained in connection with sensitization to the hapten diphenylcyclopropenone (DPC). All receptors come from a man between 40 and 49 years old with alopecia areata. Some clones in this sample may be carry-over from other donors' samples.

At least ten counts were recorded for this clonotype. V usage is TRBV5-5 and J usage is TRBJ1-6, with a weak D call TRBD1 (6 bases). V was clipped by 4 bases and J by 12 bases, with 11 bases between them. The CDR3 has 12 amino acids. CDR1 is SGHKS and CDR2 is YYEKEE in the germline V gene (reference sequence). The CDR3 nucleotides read TGTGCCAGCAGCCGCGACAGGAGACCCCTCCACTTT. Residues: CASSRDRRPLHF.

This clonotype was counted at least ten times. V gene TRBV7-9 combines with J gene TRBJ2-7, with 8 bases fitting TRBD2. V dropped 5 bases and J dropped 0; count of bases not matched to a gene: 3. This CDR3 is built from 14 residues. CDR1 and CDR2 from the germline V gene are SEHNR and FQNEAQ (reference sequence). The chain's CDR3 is CASSPGLASYEQYF. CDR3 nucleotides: TGTGCCAGCAGCCCCGGACTAGCCTCCTACGAGCAGTACTTC.

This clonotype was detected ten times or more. The CDR3 region has the DNA TGTGCCAGCAGCCCCCGGGACACAGATACGCAGTATTTT. As protein: CASSPRDTDTQYF. The gene calls are TRBV3-1 and TRBJ2-3; tentative D call: TRBD2 (5 bases). Germline V gene sequence: CDR1 LGHDT, CDR2 YNNKEL (reference sequence). V shed 4 bases and J shed 2 bases, with 7 bases lying between them. The CDR3 is 13 amino acids.

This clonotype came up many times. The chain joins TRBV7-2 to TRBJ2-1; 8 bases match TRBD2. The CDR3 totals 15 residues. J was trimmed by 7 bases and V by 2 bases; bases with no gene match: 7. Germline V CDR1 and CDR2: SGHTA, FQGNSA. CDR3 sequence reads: CASSLKRERMNEQFF. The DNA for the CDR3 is TGTGCCAGCAGCTTAAAGCGGGAGAGAATGAATGAGCAGTTCTTC. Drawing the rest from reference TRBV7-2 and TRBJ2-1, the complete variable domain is GAGVSQSPSNKVTEKGKDVELRCDPISGHTALYWYRQSLGQGLEFLIYFQGNSAPDKSGLPSDRFSAERTGGSVSTLTIQRTQQEDSAVYLCASSLKRERMNEQFFGPGTRLTVL.

The CDR3 DNA sequence: TGTGCCAGCAGTGAAGCGCAAGGTCGGGGACGGAGGGCGGGTGGGTACTTC. Translating it yields CASSEAQGRGRRAGGYF. The chain combines TRBV6-1 with TRBJ2-4, with D possibly matching TRBD2 (6 bases). There are 17 residues in the CDR3. Germline V gene sequence: CDR1 MNHNS, CDR2 SASEGT. V was pared by 0 bases and J by 15 bases, with 27 bases between.

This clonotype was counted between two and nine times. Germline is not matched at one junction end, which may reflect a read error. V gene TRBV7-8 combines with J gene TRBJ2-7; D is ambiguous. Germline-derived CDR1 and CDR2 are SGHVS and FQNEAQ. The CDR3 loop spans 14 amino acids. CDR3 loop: CASSLVRPSHEQYF. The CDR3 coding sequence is TGTGCCAGCAGCTTAGTCAGGCCCTCCCACGAGCAGTACTTC. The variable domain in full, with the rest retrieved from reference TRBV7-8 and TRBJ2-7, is GAGVSQSPRYKVAKRGQDVALRCDPISGHVSLFWYQQALGQGPEFLTYFQNEAQLDKSGLPSDRFFAERPEGSVSTLKIQRTQQEDSAVYLCASSLVRPSHEQYFGPGTRLTVT.

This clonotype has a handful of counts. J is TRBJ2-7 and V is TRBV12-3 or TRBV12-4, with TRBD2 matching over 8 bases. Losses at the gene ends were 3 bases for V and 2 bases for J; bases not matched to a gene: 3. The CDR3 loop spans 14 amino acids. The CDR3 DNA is TGTGCCAGCAGTTTTACTAGCGGCGCCTACGAGCAGTACTTC. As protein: CASSFTSGAYEQYF.